This T cell receptor beta chain came from a study of T cells in Graves' hyperthyroidism and ophthalmopathy. Overall study results and limits: Appearing also in blood were most of the thyroid clonotypes expanded above 0.001. It was a median 6.5 months before onset that the model predicted ophthalmopathy.

Amplification yielded TCR beta CDR3 regions, with RNA transcripts as the source. A set of HTBI primers served as the primers for a first-round RT-PCR of the TCR CDR3. Each CDR3 protein gets one entry after TCRdb re-called the multiplex PCR reads with MiXCR. The profile shows 500,000 to 650,000 distinct CDR3 sequences, around 43% of them singletons. This clonotype has just a few counts. What it binds is not known. The CDR3 has 12 residues. Trimming took off 1 base at V and 0 bases at J, with 4 bases between the two ends. CDR1 and CDR2 from the germline V gene are SQVTM and ANQGSEA. V gene TRBV29-1 combines with J gene TRBJ2-7; D gene unclear. This receptor was obtained from an adult woman with Graves' disease, either hyperthyroidism or ophthalmopathy (not recorded which). Sequencing used peripheral blood or thyroid tissue (not recorded which). The DNA for the CDR3 is TGCAGCGTTGAAGCCTCCTCCTACGAGCAGTACTTC. It is translated as CSVEASSYEQYF.